Following are 8 T cell receptor beta chains from one sample sequenced in a study of shared clonotypes between healthy human individuals (TCRdb year 2020). The library was prepared using the immunoSEQ multiplex PCR assay. The source is immuneACCESS, and TCRdb retained only in-frame sequences with V and J called. Part of the clones is not carried over; for the studies checked, unresolved V genes explain less than half of this, and the remainder is unexplained. In this sample the table shows some 1 million clones, 65% to 80% of which occur a single time. The ten largest account for roughly 1.4% of the sample. Material for sequencing was memory CD4+ T cells sorted from blood. What this sample's cell subset or site label stands for: CD45RA-negative fraction. These receptors came from a man aged 18 to 29 in good health.

This chain uses TRBV7-9 with TRBJ2-3; D may be TRBD2 (6 bases). Trimming took 5 bases from V and 0 from J, leaving 18 bases between them. The germline gives CDR1 SEHNR, CDR2 FQNEAQ (reference sequence). CDR3 length: 17 amino acids. The CDR3 here is CASSRGRGTQSTDTQYF. The DNA for the CDR3 is TGTGCCAGCAGCCGTGGCCGCGGGACCCAAAGCACAGATACGCAGTATTTT.

With regard to this clone: At one boundary the junction diverges from the germline segment, which might be a read error. V is TRBV5-1 and J is TRBJ1-2; D unresolved. The CDR3 is 14 residues long. Germline loops: CDR1 SGHRS, CDR2 YFSETQ. The CDR3 spells CASSFGSSNYGYAF. CDR3 in DNA: TGCGCCAGCAGCTTTGGATCCTCTAACTATGGCTACGCCTTC.

The V call is TRBV29-1, the J call TRBJ2-7; D is unresolved. The CDR3 spans 14 residues. Germline V gene sequence: CDR1 SQVTM, CDR2 ANQGSEA. V lost 4 bases to trimming and J lost 3 bases, with 16 bases between them. CDR3 amino acids: CSVGEGQIYYEQYF. In DNA form, the CDR3 reads TGCAGCGTTGGGGAAGGGCAAATATACTACGAGCAGTACTTC.

The table lists this clone with a few counts. V gene TRBV6-6 combines with J gene TRBJ1-3; D uncertain. The CDR3 runs to 14 residues. From germline, CDR1 is MNHNY and CDR2 SVGAGI (reference sequence). V was clipped by 6 bases and J by 4 bases, with 13 bases between them. Here the CDR3 reads CASSPGSSGNTIYF. DNA of the CDR3: TGTGCCAGCAGCCCGGGGTCGTCAGGAAACACCATATATTTT.

The V call is TRBV30, the J call TRBJ1-2, with D uncertain. This CDR3 contains 14 residues. With 0 bases removed from V and 0 bases from J, the gap between germline ends came to 8 bases. Germline CDR1 reads GTSNPN; CDR2 reads SVGIG (reference sequence). The CDR3 sequence: CAWSVWAANYGYTF. The CDR3 DNA reads TGTGCCTGGAGTGTTTGGGCAGCTAACTATGGCTACACCTTC.

This chain uses TRBV7-2 with TRBJ2-1; the D gene is possibly TRBD2 (5 bases). In germline, CDR1 is SGHTA, CDR2 FQGNSA. Trimming left V 2 bases short and J 7 bases short, with 15 bases between. This CDR3 is built from 15 residues. The CDR3 spells CASSLLSGRVNEQFF. CDR3 nucleotides: TGTGCCAGCAGCTTATTGTCGGGAAGGGTAAATGAGCAGTTCTTC. Using reference TRBV7-2 and TRBJ2-1 for the parts outside the CDR3, the full variable domain is GAGVSQSPSNKVTEKGKDVELRCDPISGHTALYWYRQSLGQGLEFLIYFQGNSAPDKSGLPSDRFSAERTGGSVSTLTIQRTQQEDSAVYLCASSLLSGRVNEQFFGPGTRLTVL.

As regards this clone: Other DNA sequences in this sample translate to the same CDR3. This rearrangement joins TRBV5-4 to TRBJ1-1, with unresolved D. Germline V gene data show CDR1 as SGHNT and CDR2 as YYREEE (reference sequence). The CDR3 runs to 12 residues. Trimming cost V 2 bases and J 5 bases, with 7 bases left between them. DNA for the CDR3: TGTGCCAGCAGCTTATTGGGAACTGAAGCTTTCTTT. It translates to CASSLLGTEAFF.

This CDR3 is CASSPVGSPSYEQYF. In DNA form, the CDR3 reads TGTGCCAGCAGCCCCGTCGGCTCACCTTCCTACGAGCAGTACTTC. J is TRBJ2-7 and V is TRBV9; D remains ambiguous. Germline CDR1 reads SGDLS; CDR2 reads YYNGEE. CDR3 size: 15 residues. V dropped 4 bases and J dropped 1 base, with 15 bases sitting between them.